The clone carrying this T cell receptor (beta chain) was observed a handful of times. No antigen is known for it. Ophthalmopathic donors had moderate-to-severe activity, CAS ≥3 and NOSPECS ≥4, with disease that had lasted under 3 months. This CDR3 comprises 14 residues. Losses at the gene ends were 4 bases for V and 0 bases for J; bases not matched to a gene: 4. Germline CDR1 is SGDLS and CDR2 is YYNGEE. The data were obtained in a study of Graves' ophthalmopathy and Graves' hyperthyroidism. Notes on the study in general: Most expanded clonotypes from thyroid (those above 0.001 frequency) were also found in blood.

The study amplified TCR beta CDR3 regions using RNA transcripts. First-round RT-PCR employed HTBI primers, with a second-round multiplex PCR after it. TCRdb analysed the multiplex PCR reads with MiXCR anew, one entry per CDR3 protein. This sample carries some 750,000 distinct CDR3 sequences, approximately 40% of them seen once, and the ten largest clones take less than 55%. This clonotype was obtained from an adult man with Graves' ophthalmopathy. This chain connects TRBV9 to TRBJ2-7; 7 nucleotides match TRBD1. The sequenced material came from peripheral blood. CDR3 sequence reads: CASSQGQISYEQYF. For the CDR3, the DNA is TGTGCCAGCAGCCAGGGACAGATCTCCTACGAGCAGTACTTC.